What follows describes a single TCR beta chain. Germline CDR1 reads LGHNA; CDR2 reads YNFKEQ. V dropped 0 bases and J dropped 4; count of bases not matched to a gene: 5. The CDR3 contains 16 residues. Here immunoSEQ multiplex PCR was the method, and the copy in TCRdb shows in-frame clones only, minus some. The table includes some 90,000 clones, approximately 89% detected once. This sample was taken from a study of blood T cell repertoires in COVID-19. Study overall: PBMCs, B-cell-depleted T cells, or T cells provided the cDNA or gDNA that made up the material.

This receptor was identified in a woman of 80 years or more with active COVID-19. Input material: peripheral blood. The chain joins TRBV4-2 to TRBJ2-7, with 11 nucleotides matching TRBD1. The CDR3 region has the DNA TGTGCCAGCAGCCAAGACGGGACAGGGGGGAGGTACGAGCAGTACTTC. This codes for CASSQDGTGGRYEQYF.